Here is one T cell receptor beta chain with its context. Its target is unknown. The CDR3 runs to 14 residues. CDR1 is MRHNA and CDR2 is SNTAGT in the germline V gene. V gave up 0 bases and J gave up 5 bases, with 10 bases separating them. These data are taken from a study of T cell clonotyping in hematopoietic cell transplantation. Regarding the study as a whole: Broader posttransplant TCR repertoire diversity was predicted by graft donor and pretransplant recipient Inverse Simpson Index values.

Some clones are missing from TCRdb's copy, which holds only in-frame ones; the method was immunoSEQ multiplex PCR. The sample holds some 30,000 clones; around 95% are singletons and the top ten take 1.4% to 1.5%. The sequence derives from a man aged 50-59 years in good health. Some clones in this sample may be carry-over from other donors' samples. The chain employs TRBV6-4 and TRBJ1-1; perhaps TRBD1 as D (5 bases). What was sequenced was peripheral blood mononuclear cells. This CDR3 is CASSDSDRGTEAFF. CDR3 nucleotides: TGTGCCAGCAGTGACTCAGACAGAGGAACTGAAGCTTTCTTT.